This T cell receptor beta chain came from a study of blood T cell repertoires in COVID-19. Overall study context: T cells, B-cell-depleted T cells, or PBMCs provided the cDNA or gDNA that served as material.

The CDR3 covers 16 residues. V shed 2 bases, J shed 3 bases, and the junction held 7 bases outside the gene matches. Germline loops: CDR1 LNHNV, CDR2 YYDKDF (reference sequence). In the original analysis: How many nucleated cells were present was estimated from reference gene primer amplification. Only in-frame clones appear in the TCRdb table, and some are missing; sequencing was by immunoSEQ multiplex PCR. V and J calls and clone size follow that table, whereas D and trimming were derived from the DNA. Of some 240,000 clones listed, around three quarters are singletons. Sequences were obtained from peripheral blood. The rearrangement joins TRBV15 to TRBJ2-3, with 8 bases that match TRBD2. This clonotype was obtained from a woman in her sixties or seventies with acute or convalescent COVID-19. CDR3 DNA: TGTGCCACCAGCAGACTGAGCGGGGGTGGAACAGATACGCAGTATTTT. Its protein product is CATSRLSGGGTDTQYF.